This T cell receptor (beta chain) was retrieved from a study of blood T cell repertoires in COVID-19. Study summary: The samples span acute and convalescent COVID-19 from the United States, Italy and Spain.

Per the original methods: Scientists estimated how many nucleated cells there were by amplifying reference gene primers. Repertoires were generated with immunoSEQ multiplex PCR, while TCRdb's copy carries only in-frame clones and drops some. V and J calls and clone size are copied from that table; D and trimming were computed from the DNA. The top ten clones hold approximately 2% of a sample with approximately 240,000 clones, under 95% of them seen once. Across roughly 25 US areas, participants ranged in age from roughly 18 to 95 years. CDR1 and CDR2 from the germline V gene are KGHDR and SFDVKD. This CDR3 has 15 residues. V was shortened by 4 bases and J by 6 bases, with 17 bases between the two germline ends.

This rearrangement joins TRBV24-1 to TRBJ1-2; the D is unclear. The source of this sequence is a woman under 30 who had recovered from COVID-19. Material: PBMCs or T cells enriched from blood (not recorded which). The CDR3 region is CATSDPGILKDGYTF. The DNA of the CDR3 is TGTGCCACCAGTGACCCCGGGATCCTAAAGGATGGCTACACCTTC.